Following are 11 T cell receptor beta chains from one sample sequenced in a study of identical twins. TCRdb fed the 5' RACE reads into MiXCR, producing one record per CDR3 protein. The sample has roughly 1.6 million distinct CDR3 sequences; around a third are singletons. Sequencing was carried out using cord blood. These receptors were taken from a newborn girl in good health.

The chain is built from TRBV20-1 and TRBJ2-7; unclear D gene. Germline loops: CDR1 DFQATT, CDR2 SNEGSKA (reference sequence). V was pared by 6 bases and J by 7 bases, with 25 bases between. The CDR3 sequence is 15 residues long. The CDR3 protein is CSAKGSGLSYNEQYF. The CDR3 coding sequence is TGCAGTGCCAAGGGATCCGGGCTCTCCTACAATGAGCAGTACTTC.

V usage is TRBV4-2 and J usage is TRBJ2-3; D is possibly TRBD1 (5 bases). The germline gives CDR1 LGHNA, CDR2 YNFKEQ. CDR3 length: 16 amino acids. The germline V and J ends were trimmed by 0 bases and 3 bases, with 13 bases remaining between them. CDR3 loop: CASSQDRRGWTDTQYF. Written as DNA, the CDR3 is TGTGCCAGCAGCCAAGATCGAAGGGGATGGACAGATACGCAGTATTTT.

This clonotype was detected a few times. The V gene is TRBV20-1, the J gene TRBJ2-7; weak D call: TRBD2 (5 bases). Germline CDR1 reads DFQATT; CDR2 reads SNEGSKA (reference sequence). Trimming pared 6 bases from V and 2 bases from J, leaving 17 bases between. The CDR3 covers 14 residues. The CDR3 loop is CSAVDYHSPYEQYF. CDR3 coding DNA: TGCAGTGCCGTCGACTACCATTCCCCCTACGAGCAGTACTTC.

V usage is TRBV20-1 and J usage is TRBJ2-3; maybe TRBD2 (6 bases). CDR1 DFQATT and CDR2 SNEGSKA come from the germline V gene (reference sequence). The CDR3 runs 12 residues. CDR3 protein: CSGTPRTDTQYF. The CDR3 nucleotides are TGCAGCGGGACTCCCCGCACAGATACGCAGTATTTT.

Details on this clonotype: A read error may be the cause here, since a much bigger clone is one base away. The chain joins TRBV29-1 to TRBJ2-4; 11 nucleotides line up with TRBD2. CDR3 length equals 14 residues. The V and J ends lost 7 bases and 13 bases, in that order; junction bases with no gene match: 15. CDR1 and CDR2 from the germline V gene are SQVTM and ANQGSEA. CDR3 sequence: CSGRLAGNYNEQYF. The DNA of the CDR3 is TGCAGCGGACGACTAGCGGGGAACTACAATGAGCAGTACTTC.

The rearrangement joins TRBV6-1 to TRBJ2-1, with 10 bases identical to TRBD2. Germline values: CDR1 MNHNS, CDR2 SASEGT. The CDR3 is 13 residues long. V lost 8 bases and J lost 8; bases outside the gene matches: 6. Here the CDR3 DNA reads TGTGCCAGCGGATCTAGCGGGAGTCATGAGCAGTTCTTC. It yields the protein CASGSSGSHEQFF.

In this sample, this clonotype turned up many times. This chain connects TRBV6-1 to TRBJ2-3; D is uncertain. With 7 bases removed from V and 0 bases from J, the gap between germline ends came to 11 bases. The CDR3 runs to 14 residues. Germline loops: CDR1 MNHNS, CDR2 SASEGT. CDR3 nucleotides: TGTGCCAGCAACTTAGGGTATAGCACAGATACGCAGTATTTT. It encodes CASNLGYSTDTQYF.

Comment on this clonotype: The junction departs from germline at one end; a sequencing error may be responsible. The gene calls are TRBV5-1 and TRBJ2-3, with a tentative D call TRBD2 (6 bases). Looked up from germline, CDR1 is SGHRS and CDR2 is YFSETQ. The CDR3 loop spans 15 amino acids. The CDR3 sequence is CASSFERVSTDTRYF. In DNA form, the CDR3 reads TGCGCCAGCAGCTTCGAGCGGGTTAGCACAGATACGCGGTATTTT. The whole variable domain, remainder taken from reference TRBV5-1 and TRBJ2-3, is KAGVTQTPRYLIKTRGQQVTLSCSPISGHRSVSWYQQTPGQGLQFLFEYFSETQRNKGNFPGRFSGRQFSNSRSEMNVSTLELGDSALYLCASSFERVSTDTRYFGPGTRLTVL.

The rearrangement uses TRBV5-6 and TRBJ2-5; D is uncertain. The V gene lost 0 bases and the J gene lost 5 bases, with 11 bases spanning the gap. This CDR3 spans 14 amino acids. CDR1 is SGHDT, CDR2 YYEEEE, per germline. As DNA, the CDR3 is TGTGCCAGCAGCTTGGGTTCCGGGTTGGAGACCCAGTACTTC. Its protein is CASSLGSGLETQYF. Together with reference TRBV5-6 and TRBJ2-5, the CDR3 gives the full variable domain: DAGVTQSPTHLIKTRGQQVTLRCSPKSGHDTVSWYQQALGQGPQFIFQYYEEEERQRGNFPDRFSGHQFPNYSSELNVNALLLGDSALYLCASSLGSGLETQYFGPGTRLLVL.

This clonotype has more than one count but fewer than ten. V usage is TRBV3-1 and J usage is TRBJ2-1; TRBD2 aligns across 8 bases. The germline V gene has CDR1 LGHDT and CDR2 YNNKEL (reference sequence). Trimming took 6 bases from V and 6 from J; bases not matched to a gene: 7. The CDR3 runs 14 residues. CDR3 amino acids: CASRVSGTGNEQFF. CDR3 DNA: TGTGCCAGCAGGGTTAGCGGGACCGGCAATGAGCAGTTCTTC.

This clonotype turned up a few times. The chain links TRBV5-1 to TRBJ2-4; 9 bases match TRBD1. The closer fit of TRBJ2-5 to the DNA end suggests the J call may be wrong. CDR1 is SGHRS and CDR2 is YFSETQ in the germline V gene. The CDR3 length is 15 residues. CDR3 sequence reads: CASSLAPTGGETQYF. In DNA, the CDR3 is TGCGCCAGCAGCTTGGCCCCGACAGGGGGAGAGACCCAGTACTTC.